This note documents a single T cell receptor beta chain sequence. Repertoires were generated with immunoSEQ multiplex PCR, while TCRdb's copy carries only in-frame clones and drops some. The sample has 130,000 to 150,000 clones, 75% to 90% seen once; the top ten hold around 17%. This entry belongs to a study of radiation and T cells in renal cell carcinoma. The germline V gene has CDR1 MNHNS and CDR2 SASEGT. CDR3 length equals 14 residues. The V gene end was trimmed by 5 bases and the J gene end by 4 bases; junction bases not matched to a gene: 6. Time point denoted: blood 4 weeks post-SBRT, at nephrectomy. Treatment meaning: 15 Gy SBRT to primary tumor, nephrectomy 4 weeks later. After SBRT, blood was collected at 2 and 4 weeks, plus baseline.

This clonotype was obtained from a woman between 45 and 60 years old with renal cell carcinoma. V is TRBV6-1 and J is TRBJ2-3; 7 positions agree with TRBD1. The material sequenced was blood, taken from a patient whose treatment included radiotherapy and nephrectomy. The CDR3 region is CASSHRTGPDTQYF. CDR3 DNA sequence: TGTGCCAGCAGTCACAGGACAGGCCCAGATACGCAGTATTTT.